This TCR beta chain originates from a study of T cells after yellow fever vaccination. Overall study: Fractions with few cells were prepared using SMART-Seq v4 Ultra Low Input.

From the 5' RACE reads, TCRdb called clonotypes with MiXCR, one entry per CDR3 protein. The profile shows under 200,000 distinct CDR3 sequences, 8% to 13% of them singletons. The study, taken as a whole, reports: Bulk-population clonotypes that are abundant could appear as contaminants in FACS-sorted repertoires. CD4 and CD8 compartments shared a small share of clonotypes, likely from convergent recombination. The study found a weaker secondary response that peaked faster, day 5 versus 15.

This clonotype was seen more than once but under ten times. As yet, its antigen is unknown. The clonotype was recovered from a man younger than 35 who received the YFV17D yellow fever vaccine. The specimen was CD8+ T cells sorted from PBMCs, collected 15 days after the yellow fever booster vaccination.

The CDR3 bases are TGTGCCAGCAGTTCCGGGGGGTGGGCAGATACGCAGTATTTT. It specifies CASSSGGWADTQYF. The chain carries TRBV6-6 and TRBJ2-3; 7 bases are a match to TRBD2. The trim removed 4 bases at V and 4 bases at J, leaving 5 bases unmatched. Germline values: CDR1 MNHNY, CDR2 SVGAGI (reference sequence). The CDR3 runs 14 residues.